These T cell receptor beta chains were read from a single sample in a study of neurological immune-mediated disorders. MiXCR was run by TCRdb on the 5' RACE reads, yielding one entry per CDR3 protein. The data hold 50,000 or so distinct CDR3 sequences, with 20% to 30% observed a single time. The sample taken for sequencing was PBMCs. These receptors were obtained from an older woman in good health. CDR3s include the opening cysteine and the closing phenylalanine or tryptophan. A D gene is named only where the DNA matches it firmly. Clone size is not always given. Where it is, it says once, few, many or a class for expanded clones.

clone size	D gene	V gene	J gene	CDR3 protein	CDR3 DNA
many	NA	TRBV10-1	TRBJ2-1	CASSESRNYNEQFF	TGCGCCAGCAGTGAGTCGCGGAACTACAATGAGCAGTTCTTC
many	TRBD1	TRBV5-1	TRBJ2-5	CASSSGQVQETQYF	TGCGCCAGCAGCTCGGGACAGGTACAAGAGACCCAGTACTTC
NA	NA	TRBV25-1	TRBJ1-1	CASSESGRTGAEAFF	TGTGCCAGCAGTGAATCGGGACGGACTGGGGCTGAAGCTTTCTTT
many	NA	TRBV2	TRBJ1-5	CASSEDTGAQPQHF	TGTGCCAGCAGTGAAGATACTGGAGCTCAGCCCCAGCATTTT
few	TRBD1	TRBV7-2	TRBJ2-5	CASSVDRAQETQYF	TGTGCCAGCAGCGTTGACAGGGCCCAAGAGACCCAGTACTTC
many	NA	TRBV20-1	TRBJ2-7	CSARVRGLSYEQYF	TGCAGTGCTAGGGTCAGGGGCCTTTCCTACGAGCAGTACTTC
many	NA	TRBV6-6	TRBJ2-4	CASSTRIIQYF	TGTGCCAGCAGTACCAGAATCATTCAGTACTTC
once	NA	TRBV5-1	TRBJ2-1	CASSLRSVGSGDEQFF	TGCGCCAGCAGCTTGAGAAGCGTGGGGTCCGGGGATGAGCAGTTCTTC
NA	NA	TRBV20-1	TRBJ2-5	CSASGFLGQETQYF	TGCAGTGCCTCGGGATTCTTAGGCCAAGAGACCCAGTACTTC
many	TRBD2	TRBV20-1	TRBJ2-2	CSAGGEGTGELFF	TGCAGTGCCGGGGGGGAGGGCACCGGGGAGCTGTTTTTT
many	NA	TRBV7-2	TRBJ1-2	CASSPNTGSGYTF	TGTGCCAGCAGCCCCAATACAGGGAGTGGCTACACCTTC
NA	NA	TRBV12-3/TRBV12-4	TRBJ2-2	CASSSQFGTGELFF	TGTGCCAGCAGTTCTCAATTTGGCACCGGGGAGCTGTTTTTT
NA	TRBD2	TRBV20-1	TRBJ2-7	CSGGLAGVRGREQYF	TGCAGTGGCGGACTAGCGGGAGTGAGGGGTCGCGAGCAGTACTTC
NA	NA	TRBV27	TRBJ2-3	CASSLLAQRTDTQYF	TGTGCCAGCAGTTTACTTGCCCAGCGCACAGATACGCAGTATTTT
many	TRBD1	TRBV28	TRBJ2-7	CASSSPGTGNEQYF	TGTGCCAGCAGTTCCCCCGGGACAGGGAACGAGCAGTACTTC
many	NA	TRBV7-2	TRBJ1-3	CASSSGPGGGNTIYF	TGTGCCAGCAGCTCAGGCCCCGGGGGTGGAAACACCATATATTTT
many	TRBD1	TRBV28	TRBJ2-6	CASSSRRTGGRISGANVLTF	TGTGCCAGCAGTTCACGAAGGACAGGGGGGCGAATCTCTGGGGCCAACGTCCTGACTTTC
NA	TRBD1	TRBV3-1	TRBJ2-4	CASSQADRGNIQYF	TGTGCCAGCAGCCAAGCGGACAGGGGGAACATTCAGTACTTC
many	NA	TRBV10-3	TRBJ2-7	CAISGAGTYEQYF	TGTGCCATCAGTGGGGCGGGTACCTACGAGCAGTACTTC
many	TRBD1	TRBV20-1	TRBJ1-1	CSARRTGTTEAFF	TGCAGTGCCCGACGGACAGGGACCACTGAAGCTTTCTTT
NA	NA	TRBV2	TRBJ2-1	CATHGGMSSYNEQFF	TGTGCCACCCACGGGGGTATGAGCTCCTACAATGAGCAGTTCTTC
many	NA	TRBV5-1	TRBJ2-2	CASRKPGANTGELFF	TGCGCCAGCCGCAAACCGGGGGCGAACACCGGGGAGCTGTTTTTT
many	TRBD2	TRBV6-2/TRBV6-3	TRBJ2-1	CASSSLSGRAYNEQFF	TGTGCCAGCAGTTCCCTTAGCGGGAGGGCTTACAATGAGCAGTTCTTC
many	NA	TRBV5-1	TRBJ2-1	CASSLVAGQYNEQFF	TGCGCCAGCAGCTTGGTGGCGGGGCAATACAATGAGCAGTTCTTC
NA	TRBD1	TRBV5-1	TRBJ2-5	CASSLIPGQQETQYF	TGCGCCAGCAGCTTGATACCGGGACAGCAAGAGACCCAGTACTTC
many	NA	TRBV20-1	TRBJ2-3	CSARDWSADTQYF	TGCAGTGCTAGAGATTGGAGCGCAGATACGCAGTATTTT
many	TRBD1	TRBV7-2	TRBJ1-6	CASSSTLGQGNSPLHF	TGTGCCAGCAGTTCAACGCTCGGACAGGGAAACTCACCCCTCCACTTT
NA	NA	TRBV15	TRBJ2-2	CATSRSEANTGELFF	TGTGCCACCAGCAGGAGTGAAGCGAACACCGGGGAGCTGTTTTTT
many	NA	TRBV13	TRBJ2-3	CASSLSRETDTQYF	TGTGCCAGCAGCTTAAGCCGTGAGACAGATACGCAGTATTTT
NA	TRBD1	TRBV5-1	TRBJ1-5	CASSLDPTGGYEQPQHF	TGCGCCAGCAGCTTGGATCCGACAGGGGGATATGAACAGCCCCAGCATTTT
few	TRBD2	TRBV7-2	TRBJ2-1	CASSLGGWASGNNEQFF	TGTGCCAGCAGCTTAGGCGGCTGGGCTAGCGGAAACAATGAGCAGTTCTTC
many	NA	TRBV28	TRBJ1-1	CASIDFGAFF	TGTGCCAGCATCGATTTTGGAGCTTTCTTT
NA	NA	TRBV7-9	TRBJ1-1	CASSLESEAFF	TGTGCCAGCAGCTTAGAGTCTGAAGCTTTCTTT
many	TRBD2	TRBV7-9	TRBJ2-7	CASSKAGVSYEQYF	TGTGCCAGCAGCAAAGCGGGGGTCTCCTACGAGCAGTACTTC
NA	NA	TRBV28	TRBJ2-1	CASSFSPRSYNEQFF	TGTGCCAGCAGTTTTTCCCCTCGGTCCTACAATGAGCAGTTCTTC
many	TRBD2	TRBV7-6	TRBJ2-3	CASSLVSGRAADTQYF	TGTGCCAGCAGCTTAGTCTCAGGGAGGGCCGCAGATACGCAGTATTTT
many	NA	TRBV7-9	TRBJ1-2	CASSFGQSYGYTF	TGTGCCAGCAGCTTTGGACAGTCCTATGGCTACACCTTC
many	NA	TRBV7-2	TRBJ1-1	CASSFGRNTEAFF	TGTGCCAGCAGCTTCGGTCGGAACACTGAAGCTTTCTTT
many	NA	TRBV5-1	TRBJ2-3	CASTTTSTDTQYF	TGCGCCAGCACCACTACTAGCACAGATACGCAGTATTTT
many	NA	TRBV4-1	TRBJ1-5	CASSQRVGVVYQPQHF	TGCGCCAGCAGCCAACGGGTGGGGGTGGTCTATCAGCCCCAGCATTTT
many	TRBD2	TRBV27	TRBJ2-4	CASSLSSGGKNIQYF	TGTGCCAGCAGTTTATCGTCGGGGGGCAAAAACATTCAGTACTTC
many	NA	TRBV12-3/TRBV12-4	TRBJ2-7	CASGPGSYEQYF	TGTGCCAGCGGCCCAGGCTCCTACGAGCAGTACTTC
many	NA	TRBV20-1	TRBJ1-1	CRITGGAGRDTEAFF	TGCAGAATAACGGGGGGGGCGGGGAGAGACACTGAAGCTTTCTTT